This is a list of T cell receptor beta chains from one sample in a study of OX40 agonist ivuxolimab in advanced cancers. TCRdb keeps only in-frame clones here, not all; method: immunoSEQ multiplex PCR. This sample has approximately 66,000 clones, with 65% to 90% found just once. This specimen was CD4+ or CD8+ T cells sorted from blood, taken in a trial of the OX40 agonist ivuxolimab. Every receptor here comes from an adult with an advanced solid tumor such as melanoma, head and neck, liver or kidney cancer. CDR3s include the opening cysteine and the closing phenylalanine or tryptophan. The order of the fields is clone size, D gene, V gene, J gene, CDR3 DNA, CDR3 protein. A D gene is named only where the DNA matches it firmly. Where a row states a size, it is once, few, many or the class of an expanded clone; other rows omit it.

abundance: .; d_gene: .; v_gene: TRBV6-6; j_gene: TRBJ1-4; CDR3nt: TGTGCCAGCAGTTACTCGGCGGGCCGGCCTAATGAAAAACTGTTTTTT; CDR3aa: CASSYSAGRPNEKLFF
abundance: .; d_gene: TRBD2; v_gene: TRBV18; j_gene: TRBJ2-7; CDR3nt: TGTGCCAGCCAGGGTCAGCGGGAAAGCTCCTACGAGCAGTACTTC; CDR3aa: CASQGQRESSYEQYF
abundance: .; d_gene: TRBD1; v_gene: TRBV5-1; j_gene: TRBJ1-1; CDR3nt: TGCGCCAGCAGCTTGTTGACAGGGGTCGACACTGAAGCTTTCTTT; CDR3aa: CASSLLTGVDTEAFF
abundance: .; d_gene: TRBD2; v_gene: TRBV30; j_gene: TRBJ2-1; CDR3nt: TGTGCCTGGAGACAGGGACTAGCGCCGTACGAAGGGCAGTTCTTC; CDR3aa: CAWRQGLAPYEGQFF
abundance: .; d_gene: .; v_gene: TRBV7-9; j_gene: TRBJ2-1; CDR3nt: TGTGCCAGCAGCTATAGCGGAGTCTCCTACAATGAGCAGTTCTTC; CDR3aa: CASSYSGVSYNEQFF
abundance: .; d_gene: .; v_gene: TRBV10-3; j_gene: TRBJ2-1; CDR3nt: TGTGCCATCAGTGATAGATCGGGGACCTACAATGAGCAGTTCTTC; CDR3aa: CAISDRSGTYNEQFF
abundance: .; d_gene: TRBD1; v_gene: TRBV5-1; j_gene: TRBJ2-2; CDR3nt: TGCGCCAGCAGCTGGCAGGGACAGGGGGCGGCGGGCACCGGGGAGCTGTTTTTT; CDR3aa: CASSWQGQGAAGTGELFF
abundance: .; d_gene: TRBD2; v_gene: TRBV7-2; j_gene: TRBJ2-7; CDR3nt: TGTGCCAGCAGCTTAGGACTAGCGGGAGTTGGTGAGCAGTACTTC; CDR3aa: CASSLGLAGVGEQYF
abundance: .; d_gene: .; v_gene: TRBV15; j_gene: TRBJ1-1; CDR3nt: TGTGCCACCACCAAAAGAGGGGCCTTCGGGGGGACTGAAGCTTTCTTT; CDR3aa: CATTKRGAFGGTEAFF
abundance: .; d_gene: .; v_gene: TRBV4-1; j_gene: TRBJ2-3; CDR3nt: TGCGCCAGCAGCCGAAGCCAGCGGGTTCTTTACACAGATACGCAGTATTTT; CDR3aa: CASSRSQRVLYTDTQYF
abundance: .; d_gene: .; v_gene: TRBV18; j_gene: TRBJ2-7; CDR3nt: TGTGCCAGCTCACCATGGGGAACCGAGCAGTACTTC; CDR3aa: CASSPWGTEQYF
abundance: .; d_gene: .; v_gene: TRBV10-1; j_gene: TRBJ2-5; CDR3nt: TGCGCCAGCAGTGAGTCCGGGACTCCTCAAGAGACCCAGTACTTC; CDR3aa: CASSESGTPQETQYF
abundance: .; d_gene: .; v_gene: TRBV9; j_gene: TRBJ2-1; CDR3nt: TGTGCCAGCAGCCCCCGGAACGATTACCTCAACAATGAGCAGTTCTTC; CDR3aa: CASSPRNDYLNNEQFF
abundance: .; d_gene: .; v_gene: TRBV25-1; j_gene: TRBJ2-6; CDR3nt: TGTGCCAGCAGTGAATATGGGCAGTACTCTGGGGCCAACGTCCTGACTTTC; CDR3aa: CASSEYGQYSGANVLTF
abundance: .; d_gene: .; v_gene: TRBV14; j_gene: TRBJ1-6; CDR3nt: TGTGCCAGCAGCCAAGCGCAGGGAGGCTCACCCCTCCACTTT; CDR3aa: CASSQAQGGSPLHF
abundance: .; d_gene: .; v_gene: TRBV5-8; j_gene: TRBJ2-4; CDR3nt: TGTGCCAGCACCGCTACCCCCGGGGTAAACATTCAGTACTTC; CDR3aa: CASTATPGVNIQYF
abundance: once; d_gene: TRBD2; v_gene: TRBV11-3; j_gene: TRBJ2-3; CDR3nt: TGTGCCAGCAGCCCCCGGGTAGCGGGGATAGATACGCAGTATTTT; CDR3aa: CASSPRVAGIDTQYF
abundance: .; d_gene: .; v_gene: TRBV5-4; j_gene: TRBJ2-3; CDR3nt: TGTGCCAGCAGCTTGGAAGGAATTAGCCCAGATACGCAGTATTTT; CDR3aa: CASSLEGISPDTQYF
abundance: .; d_gene: .; v_gene: TRBV7-9; j_gene: TRBJ1-3; CDR3nt: TGTGCCAGCAGCCCCGACCCTAGGCCTGGAAACACCATATATTTT; CDR3aa: CASSPDPRPGNTIYF
abundance: .; d_gene: .; v_gene: TRBV6-5; j_gene: TRBJ2-5; CDR3nt: TGTGCCAGCAGTTACCGAACCGGACTTCCGAGGGAGACCCAGTACTTC; CDR3aa: CASSYRTGLPRETQYF
abundance: .; d_gene: .; v_gene: TRBV6-6; j_gene: TRBJ1-1; CDR3nt: TGTGCCAGCAGTCCCTTCATGGGGGTCACTGAAGCTTTCTTT; CDR3aa: CASSPFMGVTEAFF
abundance: .; d_gene: TRBD1; v_gene: TRBV5-1; j_gene: TRBJ1-1; CDR3nt: TGCGCCAGCAGCCCGGGACAGCTGGGGAAAATGAACACTGAAGCTTTCTTT; CDR3aa: CASSPGQLGKMNTEAFF
abundance: .; d_gene: TRBD2; v_gene: TRBV9; j_gene: TRBJ2-5; CDR3nt: TGTGCCAGCAGCGTAGTGGGCCTAGCGGGGGGGATAGAGACCCAGTACTTC; CDR3aa: CASSVVGLAGGIETQYF
abundance: .; d_gene: .; v_gene: TRBV15; j_gene: TRBJ2-3; CDR3nt: TGTGCCACCAGCAGAGCCCCCTATAGCACAGATACGCAGTATTTT; CDR3aa: CATSRAPYSTDTQYF
abundance: once; d_gene: .; v_gene: TRBV6-1; j_gene: TRBJ1-5; CDR3nt: TGTGCCAGCAGTGAACCACCTAGGGGATTCTATCAGCCCCAGCATTTT; CDR3aa: CASSEPPRGFYQPQHF
abundance: .; d_gene: TRBD2; v_gene: TRBV19; j_gene: TRBJ2-1; CDR3nt: TGTGCCAGTAGTCACCGAGCGGGAGACTCCTACAATGAGCAGTTCTTC; CDR3aa: CASSHRAGDSYNEQFF
abundance: .; d_gene: .; v_gene: TRBV5-1; j_gene: TRBJ1-1; CDR3nt: TGCGCCAGCAGCTTGGTGGTAGGGTCGAACACTGAAGCTTTCTTT; CDR3aa: CASSLVVGSNTEAFF
abundance: .; d_gene: .; v_gene: TRBV19; j_gene: TRBJ2-7; CDR3nt: TGTGCCAGTAGTATAGCTGATGGCGAGCAGTACTTC; CDR3aa: CASSIADGEQYF
abundance: .; d_gene: .; v_gene: TRBV19; j_gene: TRBJ2-2; CDR3nt: TGTGCCAGTAGTATAGGTCCCGGGGAGCTGTTTTTT; CDR3aa: CASSIGPGELFF
abundance: .; d_gene: TRBD1; v_gene: TRBV30; j_gene: TRBJ1-2; CDR3nt: TGTGCCTCGGACAGGCGAACTAACTATGGCTACACCTTC; CDR3aa: CASDRRTNYGYTF
abundance: .; d_gene: .; v_gene: TRBV7-3; j_gene: TRBJ1-1; CDR3nt: TGTGCCAGCAGCGGCGGAGCCCCGAGCACTGAAGCTTTCTTT; CDR3aa: CASSGGAPSTEAFF
abundance: .; d_gene: .; v_gene: TRBV29-1; j_gene: TRBJ2-2; CDR3nt: TGCAGTGGGGGCAACACCGGGGAGCTGTTTTTT; CDR3aa: CSGGNTGELFF
abundance: .; d_gene: .; v_gene: TRBV7-6; j_gene: TRBJ2-2; CDR3nt: TGTGCCAGCAGCTTACAGATTGTGAACACCGGGGAGCTGTTTTTT; CDR3aa: CASSLQIVNTGELFF
abundance: .; d_gene: TRBD1; v_gene: TRBV11-3; j_gene: TRBJ1-4; CDR3nt: TGTGCCAGCAGCTCGCTCTTCATGACAGGGTTGAATGAAAAACTGTTTTTT; CDR3aa: CASSSLFMTGLNEKLFF
abundance: .; d_gene: TRBD1; v_gene: TRBV5-1; j_gene: TRBJ1-3; CDR3nt: TGCGCCAGCAGCGGCCGGGACAGGGGCTCTGGAAACACCATATATTTT; CDR3aa: CASSGRDRGSGNTIYF
abundance: .; d_gene: .; v_gene: TRBV6-5; j_gene: TRBJ2-3; CDR3nt: TGTGCCAGCAGCCTGCGGAGCGGAAGCACAGATACGCAGTATTTT; CDR3aa: CASSLRSGSTDTQYF
abundance: .; d_gene: .; v_gene: TRBV19; j_gene: TRBJ2-6; CDR3nt: TGTGCCTGCAGTTATGGGTCGGCCGGGGCCAACGTCCTGACTTTC; CDR3aa: CACSYGSAGANVLTF
abundance: once; d_gene: .; v_gene: TRBV5-6; j_gene: TRBJ2-6; CDR3nt: TGTGCCAGCAGCTTAGTACAGCACTCTGGGGCCAACGTCCTGACTTTC; CDR3aa: CASSLVQHSGANVLTF
abundance: .; d_gene: .; v_gene: TRBV5-5; j_gene: TRBJ1-1; CDR3nt: TGTGCCAGCAGCCCCCCAGGTTTGGGGTTTTCTGAAGCTTTCTTT; CDR3aa: CASSPPGLGFSEAFF
abundance: .; d_gene: TRBD1; v_gene: TRBV5-1; j_gene: TRBJ1-2; CDR3nt: TGCGCCAGCAGCCAGGGACAGGGAATAACTAGCTATGGCTACACCTTC; CDR3aa: CASSQGQGITSYGYTF
abundance: .; d_gene: .; v_gene: TRBV28; j_gene: TRBJ2-7; CDR3nt: TGTGCCAGCAAACTCTCAGCAGAGCAGTACTTC; CDR3aa: CASKLSAEQYF
abundance: .; d_gene: TRBD1; v_gene: TRBV5-1; j_gene: TRBJ2-5; CDR3nt: TGCGCCAGCAGCTTGGGGACAGGGACGTTACAAGAGACCCAGTACTTC; CDR3aa: CASSLGTGTLQETQYF
abundance: .; d_gene: .; v_gene: TRBV7-2; j_gene: TRBJ1-6; CDR3nt: TGTGCCAGCAGCTTACGGGGTAACTCCTATAATTCACCCCTCCACTTT; CDR3aa: CASSLRGNSYNSPLHF
abundance: .; d_gene: .; v_gene: TRBV2; j_gene: TRBJ1-5; CDR3nt: TGTGCCAGCAGTTTTGCAGGGTATCAGCCCCAGCATTTT; CDR3aa: CASSFAGYQPQHF
abundance: once; d_gene: .; v_gene: TRBV10-3; j_gene: TRBJ2-7; CDR3nt: TGTGCCATCCGAGAGCAGGGGCGAATCTACGAGCAGTACTTC; CDR3aa: CAIREQGRIYEQYF
abundance: .; d_gene: .; v_gene: TRBV13; j_gene: TRBJ2-5; CDR3nt: TGTGCCAGCAGCTTAGGAGGGAGACAGACCCAGTACTTC; CDR3aa: CASSLGGRQTQYF
abundance: once; d_gene: .; v_gene: TRBV7-8; j_gene: TRBJ2-3; CDR3nt: TGTGCCAGCAGCCTCAGATCGGCGGGTCCTAGCACAGATACGCAGTATTTT; CDR3aa: CASSLRSAGPSTDTQYF